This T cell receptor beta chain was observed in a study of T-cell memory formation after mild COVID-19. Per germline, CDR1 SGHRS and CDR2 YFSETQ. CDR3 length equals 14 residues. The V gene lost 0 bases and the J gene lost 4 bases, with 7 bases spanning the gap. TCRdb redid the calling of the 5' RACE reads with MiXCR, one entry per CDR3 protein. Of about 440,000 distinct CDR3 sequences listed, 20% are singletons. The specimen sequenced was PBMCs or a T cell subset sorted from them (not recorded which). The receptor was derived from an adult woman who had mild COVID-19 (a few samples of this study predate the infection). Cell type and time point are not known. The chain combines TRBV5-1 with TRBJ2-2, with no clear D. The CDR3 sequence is CASSLERSTGELFF. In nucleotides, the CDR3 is TGCGCCAGCAGCTTGGAGAGATCCACCGGGGAGCTGTTTTTT.